The source of this T cell receptor (beta chain) is a study of control samples from healthy donors and cancer patients. This CDR3 region has 15 residues. V lost 5 bases to trimming and J lost 10 bases; unmatched junction nucleotides: 13. The germline V gene encodes CDR1 SGHDN and CDR2 FVKESK. Clones were sequenced by immunoSEQ multiplex PCR, and TCRdb holds only the in-frame ones, with some missing. The table shows some 130,000 clones, with 80% to 95% occurring only once. V gene TRBV14 combines with J gene TRBJ2-1; 8 nucleotides agree with TRBD2. The sequence was obtained from a man aged 18-30 years in good health. Sequenced: blood. CDR3 coding DNA: TGTGCCAGCAGCAGAGAACCTGCCGGGAGGGGGGAGCAGTTCTTC. The encoded protein is CASSREPAGRGEQFF.